The 30 T cell receptor beta chains given below trace back to one sample, sequenced in a study of blood T cell repertoires in COVID-19. The data were produced by immunoSEQ multiplex PCR, yet TCRdb's version contains in-frame clones alone and is incomplete. The sample yields over 6,000 clones, 86% seen once. Material: peripheral blood. These receptors all stem from a human donor with active COVID-19. The donor label of this sample is uncertain.

The chain combines TRBV2 with TRBJ1-3; maybe TRBD1 (5 bases). Germline V gives CDR1 SNHLY, CDR2 FYNNEI. CDR3 length equals 14 residues. Between the trimmed V and J ends, which lost 5 bases and 2 bases, there was a span of 10 bases. CDR3 sequence (DNA): TGTGCCAGCAGTCGGACAATTACTGGAAACACCATATATTTT. Amino acid sequence: CASSRTITGNTIYF.

The V and J genes are TRBV19 and TRBJ2-3; 7 bases align to TRBD2. This CDR3 has 15 amino acids. V shed 3 bases and J 8 bases; nucleotides not matched to a gene: 11. Germline values: CDR1 LNHDA, CDR2 SQIVND (reference sequence). The CDR3 DNA is TGTGCCAGTAGTATCAGAGGCGGGAGTGGAGGTACGCAGTATTTT. This sequence encodes CASSIRGGSGGTQYF. The whole variable domain, filled in from reference TRBV19 and TRBJ2-3, reads DGGITQSPKYLFRKEGQNVTLSCEQNLNHDAMYWYRQDPGQGLRLIYYSQIVNDFQKGDIAEGYSVSREKKESFPLTVTSAQKNPTAFYLCASSIRGGSGGTQYFGPGTRLTVL.

The rearrangement joins TRBV11-2 to TRBJ2-7; D remains unclear. The germline V and J ends were trimmed by 5 bases and 1 base, with 15 bases remaining between them. Germline-derived CDR1 and CDR2 are SGHAT and FQNNGV. The CDR3 covers 15 residues. CDR3 coding DNA: TGTGCCAGCAGCCCAGACCCCGGGTCTTCCTACGAGCAGTACTTC. It specifies CASSPDPGSSYEQYF.

J is TRBJ2-3 and V is TRBV29-1; 9 nucleotides agree with TRBD1. CDR1 and CDR2 from the germline V gene are SQVTM and ANQGSEA. V shed 6 bases, J shed 1 base, and the junction held 8 bases outside the gene matches. This CDR3 contains 15 residues. The CDR3 loop reads CSVVPRDRGTDTQYF. In nucleotides, the CDR3 is TGCAGCGTGGTCCCCCGGGACAGGGGCACAGATACGCAGTATTTT.

In this sample, this clone turned up once. V usage is TRBV5-1 and J usage is TRBJ2-5, with TRBD1 matching 8 bases. CDR1 is SGHRS, CDR2 YFSETQ, per germline. The CDR3 is made up of 15 amino acids. V shed 1 base, J shed 2 bases, and the junction held 4 bases outside the gene matches. In nucleotides, the CDR3 is TGCGCCAGCAGCTTGCCCGGACAGGGTCAAGAGACCCAGTACTTC. It yields the protein CASSLPGQGQETQYF.

This clone is categorized as medium-sized (0.01 to 0.1%). V is TRBV6-5 and J is TRBJ2-1; 7 positions match TRBD2. V lost 2 bases, J lost 9 bases, and 7 bases stayed unmatched. Germline V gene sequence: CDR1 MNHEY, CDR2 SVGAGI. CDR3 length: 14 residues. CDR3 in amino acids: CASSYRPGGVEQFF. CDR3 sequence (DNA): TGTGCCAGCAGTTACCGTCCGGGGGGAGTTGAGCAGTTCTTC.

The rearrangement joins TRBV2 to TRBJ1-6; 7 bases align to TRBD1. The ends lost 10 bases at V and 9 bases at J; junction bases unmatched: 12. The V gene's germline CDR1 is SNHLY and CDR2 FYNNEI. The CDR3 extends over 14 amino acids. In DNA, the CDR3 is TGTGCCATAAGACAGGGTTTTAGTCGTTCACCCCTCCACTTT. Its protein product is CAIRQGFSRSPLHF.

Notes on this clone: No DNA is shown, since the ends of the CDR3 on it are uncertain; the CDR3 is the one TCRdb lists. The V call is TRBV28, the J call TRBJ1-6; TRBD1 is taken as the D call from the table, unchecked against the DNA. With termini counted, the CDR3 has 15 amino acids. Germline V gene sequence: CDR1 MDHEN, CDR2 SYDVKM. The CDR3 protein is CASNSGTVVLRALHF.

The J gene is TRBJ2-7, the V gene TRBV15, with TRBD2 as a possible D gene (6 bases). The CDR3 covers 13 residues. CDR1 LNHNV and CDR2 YYDKDF come from the germline V gene (reference sequence). V was pared by 5 bases and J by 4 bases, with 12 bases between. The CDR3 sequence is CATSPYGGYEQYF. For the CDR3, the DNA is TGTGCCACCAGCCCTTATGGAGGGTACGAGCAGTACTTC.

The rearrangement links TRBV6-5 to TRBJ2-1, with D unclear. Germline lookup yields CDR1 MNHEY and CDR2 SVGAGI. Trimming cost V 0 bases and J 4 bases, with 10 bases left between them. The CDR3 contains 15 residues. As DNA, the CDR3 is TGTGCCAGCAGTTACTCGGGCCTTGGTTACAATGAGCAGTTCTTC. It is translated as CASSYSGLGYNEQFF.

The gene calls are TRBV27 and TRBJ2-1; TRBD2 matches at 8 bases. CDR1 is MNHEY, CDR2 SMNVEV, per germline (reference sequence). The CDR3 runs 15 residues. Unmatched junction bases numbered 5, after V lost 4 bases and J lost 3 bases. CDR3 nucleotides: TGTGCCAGCAGTTCGCCACTAGCGGACTACAATGAGCAGTTCTTC. Its protein product is CASSSPLADYNEQFF.

This clone was recorded once. V is TRBV19 and J is TRBJ1-5; 8 bases match TRBD1. This CDR3 comprises 15 residues. V was clipped by 5 bases and J by 4 bases; unmatched bases: 7. Germline V CDR1 and CDR2: LNHDA, SQIVND (reference sequence). CDR3 in amino acids: CASSADRTGNQPQHF. The CDR3 DNA reads as TGTGCCAGTAGTGCGGACCGGACAGGGAATCAGCCCCAGCATTTT.

This chain connects TRBV7-6 to TRBJ2-2; D remains unclear. The CDR3 loop spans 16 amino acids. V dropped 7 bases and J dropped 0 bases, with 15 bases sitting between them. The germline V gene has CDR1 SGHVS and CDR2 FNYEAQ. CDR3 coding DNA: TGTGCCAGCACTCCCAATCCGGTAACGAACACCGGGGAGCTGTTTTTT. Translated, it gives CASTPNPVTNTGELFF. Full variable domain (rest looked up from reference TRBV7-6 and TRBJ2-2): GAGVSQSPRYKVTKRGQDVALRCDPISGHVSLYWYRQALGQGPEFLTYFNYEAQQDKSGLPNDRFSAERPEGSISTLTIQRTEQRDSAMYRCASTPNPVTNTGELFFGEGSRLTVL.

CDR3 sequence (DNA): TGTGCCAGCAGTTACGGGGACACAACTTTCTACGAGCAGTACTTC. This sequence encodes CASSYGDTTFYEQYF. The chain combines TRBV6-5 with TRBJ2-7, with D possibly being TRBD1 (6 bases). There are 15 residues in the CDR3. V lost 2 bases and J lost 3, with 14 bases in between. Looked up from germline, CDR1 is MNHEY and CDR2 is SVGAGI.

CDR3 DNA sequence: TGTGCCAGCAGTCCCATTCAGAACACTGAAGCTTTCTTT. This sequence encodes CASSPIQNTEAFF. The chain joins TRBV27 to TRBJ1-1, with D hard to call. Germline V CDR1 and CDR2: MNHEY, SMNVEV (reference sequence). V lost 5 bases and J lost 1, with 8 bases in between. The CDR3 is 13 residues long.

The chain links TRBV5-1 to TRBJ2-2, with 8 bases fitting TRBD1. V was clipped by 4 bases and J by 4 bases; unmatched bases: 9. The CDR3 length is 16 residues. Germline V gene data show CDR1 as SGHRS and CDR2 as YFSETQ. CDR3 nucleotides: TGCGCCAGCAGCCTCGGGACAGGTCGGGGCACCGGGGAGCTGTTTTTT. It translates to CASSLGTGRGTGELFF.

This chain connects TRBV19 to TRBJ1-3; D gene uncertain. The germline gives CDR1 LNHDA, CDR2 SQIVND (reference sequence). The V end was cut by 6 bases, the J end by 0 bases, with 9 bases between. CDR3 size: 14 residues. The CDR3 region is CASSPEHSGNTIYF. The CDR3 DNA reads TGTGCCAGTAGCCCCGAACACTCTGGAAACACCATATATTTT.

This clone has a single count. The chain carries TRBV7-9 and TRBJ2-2; TRBD2 agrees at 13 bases. The CDR3 covers 15 residues. V dropped 5 bases and J dropped 6; count of bases not matched to a gene: 3. The germline CDR1 and CDR2 sequences are SEHNR and FQNEAQ (reference sequence). The CDR3 region is CASSGTSGTAGELFF. The CDR3 DNA is TGTGCCAGCAGCGGGACTAGCGGGACCGCCGGGGAGCTGTTTTTT.

CDR3 DNA: TGTGCCAGCAGTGAATATCGTTTCGGGGAGTACGAGCAGTACTTC. It encodes CASSEYRFGEYEQYF. This chain joins TRBV25-1 and TRBJ2-7, with D maybe TRBD2 (5 bases). V was trimmed by 0 bases and J by 4 bases, leaving 13 bases between them. This CDR3 has 15 residues. Germline CDR1 MGHDK, CDR2 SYGVNS.

The chain carries TRBV19 and TRBJ2-5, with TRBD2 matching 10 bases. With 2 bases clipped from V and 3 bases from J, the junction kept 6 bases outside the gene matches. Germline V lookup: CDR1 LNHDA, CDR2 SQIVND (reference sequence). The CDR3 runs 16 residues. Here the CDR3 DNA reads TGTGCCAGTAGTATATTAGCGGGGGGCATAAAAGAGACCCAGTACTTC. This gives the protein CASSILAGGIKETQYF.

The chain has TRBV15 and TRBJ2-2, with a possible D match to TRBD1 (5 bases). V was clipped by 2 bases and J by 2 bases, with 6 bases between them. The CDR3 runs 14 residues. In germline, CDR1 is LNHNV, CDR2 YYDKDF (reference sequence). CDR3 nucleotide sequence: TGTGCCACCAGCAGACAGGGTAACACCGGGGAGCTGTTTTTT. Amino acid sequence: CATSRQGNTGELFF.

This chain links TRBV15 with TRBJ1-3, with unresolved D. The CDR3 has 12 residues. V dropped 8 bases and J dropped 4 bases, with 9 bases sitting between them. Germline lookup yields CDR1 LNHNV and CDR2 YYDKDF (reference sequence). As DNA, the CDR3 is TGTGCCACCGGGAGCGGGGGAAACACCATATATTTT. This translates into CATGSGGNTIYF.

The V and J genes are TRBV15 and TRBJ1-5; TRBD1 matches at 10 bases. Germline V gives CDR1 LNHNV, CDR2 YYDKDF (reference sequence). The CDR3 consists of 16 residues. The J segment lost 11 bases and the V segment lost 4 bases, leaving 14 bases of the junction unmatched. The CDR3 DNA is TGTGCCACCAGCATGAGATCCGGGACAGGGGCCAGGGCCCAGCATTTT. As protein: CATSMRSGTGARAQHF.

The chain has TRBV2 and TRBJ2-1; no definite D call. The V gene lost 5 bases and the J gene lost 6 bases, with 8 bases spanning the gap. The CDR3 length is 12 residues. Germline V gene data show CDR1 as SNHLY and CDR2 as FYNNEI. The CDR3 protein is CASSRPGNEQFF. The DNA for the CDR3 is TGTGCCAGCAGTCGTCCGGGCAATGAGCAGTTCTTC.

The chain recombines TRBV5-1 with TRBJ1-1; possibly TRBD1 for D (5 bases). CDR3 size: 15 residues. V lost 3 bases and J lost 0, with 12 bases in between. The germline CDR1 and CDR2 sequences are SGHRS and YFSETQ. DNA of the CDR3: TGCGCCAGCAGCTCCCGACAGACAATGAACACTGAAGCTTTCTTT. This gives the protein CASSSRQTMNTEAFF.

V usage is TRBV5-6 and J usage is TRBJ1-5, with 7 bases fitting TRBD1. The CDR3 is made up of 17 amino acids. CDR1 and CDR2 from the germline V gene are SGHDT and YYEEEE. The ends lost 4 bases at V and 6 bases at J; junction bases unmatched: 16. The CDR3 sequence: CASSDSTGYGMGQPQHF. DNA of the CDR3: TGTGCCAGCAGCGACTCGACAGGGTACGGGATGGGTCAGCCCCAGCATTTT.

The chain uses TRBV5-6 and TRBJ2-7; D gene unclear. Germline V gene sequence: CDR1 SGHDT, CDR2 YYEEEE. There are 12 residues in the CDR3. Trimming stripped 5 bases from V and 2 bases from J, with 8 bases between. DNA for the CDR3: TGTGCCAGCAGTCGCCAGACCTACGAGCAGTACTTC. Translated: CASSRQTYEQYF.

This clone was picked up a small number of times. V and J are TRBV5-1 and TRBJ1-2, with TRBD1 identical over 7 bases. The V gene end was trimmed by 5 bases and the J gene end by 8 bases; junction bases not matched to a gene: 6. Germline values: CDR1 SGHRS, CDR2 YFSETQ. The length of the CDR3 is 12 residues. The chain's CDR3 is CASSSDRDGYTF. The CDR3 DNA follows: TGCGCCAGCAGTTCAGACAGGGACGGCTACACCTTC. Full variable domain (missing parts from reference TRBV5-1 and TRBJ1-2): KAGVTQTPRYLIKTRGQQVTLSCSPISGHRSVSWYQQTPGQGLQFLFEYFSETQRNKGNFPGRFSGRQFSNSRSEMNVSTLELGDSALYLCASSSDRDGYTFGSGTRLTVV.

This rearrangement joins TRBV7-2 to TRBJ2-3; 12 nucleotides agree with TRBD2. After removal of 3 bases from V and 5 bases from J, the junction contained 12 bases not matched to a gene. Per germline, CDR1 SGHTA and CDR2 FQGNSA. The CDR3 length is 18 residues. CDR3 loop: CASSFVSLAGGPKDTQYF. Written as DNA, the CDR3 is TGTGCCAGCAGCTTTGTTTCCCTAGCGGGGGGGCCAAAAGATACGCAGTATTTT.

The chain joins TRBV7-6 to TRBJ1-1; unclear D gene. V dropped 6 bases and J dropped 5 bases, with 13 bases sitting between them. The length of the CDR3 is 13 residues. Germline V lookup: CDR1 SGHVS, CDR2 FNYEAQ. The CDR3 sequence is CASSSPWATEAFF. CDR3 in DNA: TGTGCCAGCAGTTCACCATGGGCGACTGAAGCTTTCTTT. Looking up the rest from reference TRBV7-6 and TRBJ1-1 gives the full variable domain: GAGVSQSPRYKVTKRGQDVALRCDPISGHVSLYWYRQALGQGPEFLTYFNYEAQQDKSGLPNDRFSAERPEGSISTLTIQRTEQRDSAMYRCASSSPWATEAFFGQGTRLTVV.